The clone carrying this TCR beta chain was seen repeatedly, ten times or more. Authors' methods: Estimation of nucleated cell counts relied on the amplification of reference gene primers. This table comes from immunoSEQ multiplex PCR, and its TCRdb copy is limited to in-frame clones, with some not included. The DNA was the basis for D and trimming; V, J and clone size are from that table. Here the sample spans 100,000 or so clones, roughly 87% being singletons. The data stem from a study of blood T cell repertoires in COVID-19. In the study overall: Samples came from the United States, Italy and Spain, spanning acute and convalescent COVID-19. The analysed material was cDNA or gDNA that came from T cells, B-cell-depleted T cells, or PBMCs.

Germline assignment: CDR1 SGHNT and CDR2 YYREEE (reference sequence). With 0 bases clipped from V and 8 bases from J, the junction kept 6 bases outside the gene matches. This CDR3 spans 14 amino acids. Sequenced: peripheral blood. The receptor comes from a man aged 55 to 70 with acute or convalescent COVID-19. This chain links TRBV5-4 with TRBJ1-2, with 8 nucleotides matching TRBD1. CDR3 in DNA: TGTGCCAGCAGCTTGGCCCGGACAGGGCGAGGCTACACCTTC. Protein: CASSLARTGRGYTF.